This is a list of T cell receptor beta chains from one sample in a study of Ad26.COV2.S vaccination and SARS-CoV-2 variants. Sequencing was performed with immunoSEQ multiplex PCR; in TCRdb, only in-frame clones are kept and a portion is missing. The sample has more than 400,000 clones, 80% to 95% seen once. Sequencing was performed on peripheral blood, taken in a trial of Ad26.COV2.S vaccine versus placebo. The receptors come from a person between 18 and 60 years old who received the Ad26.COV2.S COVID-19 vaccine or a placebo. CDR3s include the opening cysteine and the closing phenylalanine or tryptophan. D genes are given only for firm matches. Only some rows state a clone size, as once, few, many or a class for expanded clones.

cdr3_nt,cdr3_aa,d_call,j_call,v_call,clone_size
TGTGCCAGCAGCTGGACTAGTGTAGATACGCAGTATTTT,CASSWTSVDTQYF,TRBD2,TRBJ2-3,TRBV5-5,.
TGCGCCAGCAGCCTGGAAGGGAGGACCGGGGAGCTGTTTTTT,CASSLEGRTGELFF,.,TRBJ2-2,TRBV5-1,.
TGTGCCAGCAGCCGGACGGAGAACACCGGGGAGCTGTTTTTT,CASSRTENTGELFF,.,TRBJ2-2,TRBV9,.
TGTGCCAGCAGCTTTAGCGGGAGGGCCTACAATGAGCAGTTCTTC,CASSFSGRAYNEQFF,TRBD2,TRBJ2-1,TRBV5-5,.
TGTGCCAGCAGTTCCCTTGAGCCTGGGATATACAATGAGCAGTTCTTC,CASSSLEPGIYNEQFF,.,TRBJ2-1,TRBV6-2/TRBV6-3,once
TGTGCCAGCAGGGGAGCTAGCGGGAAAACAAGCGAGCAGTTCTTC,CASRGASGKTSEQFF,TRBD2,TRBJ2-1,TRBV28,once
TGTGCCAGCAGTGACCGGGACAGGGGACCCAATCAGCCCCAGCATTTT,CASSDRDRGPNQPQHF,TRBD1,TRBJ1-5,TRBV25-1,once
TGCAGCGTTATCGTCCCGAATGGCTACACCTTC,CSVIVPNGYTF,.,TRBJ1-2,TRBV29-1,.
TGCGCCAGCAGCACCCGGACTAGCGGGCCCACCGGGGAGCTGTTTTTT,CASSTRTSGPTGELFF,TRBD2,TRBJ2-2,TRBV5-1,.
TGTGCCAGCAGCCCAGGGGGTACCTCAACTAATGAAAAACTGTTTTTT,CASSPGGTSTNEKLFF,TRBD1,TRBJ1-4,TRBV5-4,.
TGTGCCAGCAGCCAAGGGGGGACTAGCGGGAGTTGGGGAGAGACCCAGTACTTC,CASSQGGTSGSWGETQYF,TRBD2,TRBJ2-5,TRBV3-1/TRBV3-2,few
TGTGCCAGCAGCGTAGGGGTCGGCGGGACCCTTTGGGACACAGATACGCAGTATTTT,CASSVGVGGTLWDTDTQYF,.,TRBJ2-3,TRBV9,.
TGTGCCACCAGCAGAGATAGAGGAGGGATCCGTCCCCAGGGCTATGGCTACACCTTC,CATSRDRGGIRPQGYGYTF,.,TRBJ1-2,TRBV15,.
TGTGCCAGCATCCGGGGCTCTAGCACAGATACGCAGTATTTT,CASIRGSSTDTQYF,.,TRBJ2-3,TRBV2,.
TGTGCCAGCAGTTCCCGTTCGGGGGAGCAGTACTTC,CASSSRSGEQYF,.,TRBJ2-7,TRBV6-2/TRBV6-3,.
TGTGCCAGCAGCTTGAGTGGGAATTCACCCCTCCACTTT,CASSLSGNSPLHF,.,TRBJ1-6,TRBV5-8,.
TGTGCCAGCAGCCAAGATTGGACTAGGGTGGAGACCCAGTACTTC,CASSQDWTRVETQYF,TRBD2,TRBJ2-5,TRBV3-1/TRBV3-2,.
TGTGCCAGCAGTTCCGGGACTAGCGTCCCTGATGCGCAGTACTTC,CASSSGTSVPDAQYF,TRBD2,TRBJ2-7,TRBV5-4,few
TGTGCCAACCCTACCTTCACACGTAACTATGGCTACACCTTC,CANPTFTRNYGYTF,.,TRBJ1-2,TRBV3-1/TRBV3-2,.
TGTGCCAGCAGTTACTCGGGACTAGCGATCTACGAGCAGTACTTC,CASSYSGLAIYEQYF,TRBD2,TRBJ2-7,TRBV6-5,.
TGTGCCAGCAGCTTATTCCCGGGGACTGGTGAAGATACGCAGTATTTT,CASSLFPGTGEDTQYF,.,TRBJ2-3,TRBV11-2,.
TGTGCCAGCAGTTTAAACAGGGTGGTTACTGAAGCTTTCTTT,CASSLNRVVTEAFF,.,TRBJ1-1,TRBV27,.
TGTGCCACCAGTACCCGGGACAGGTACCAAGAGACCCAGTACTTC,CATSTRDRYQETQYF,TRBD1,TRBJ2-5,TRBV15,.
TGTGCCAGCAGTTTAGTTTTTGAGGGGCACTACGAGCAGTACTTC,CASSLVFEGHYEQYF,.,TRBJ2-7,TRBV28,.
TGTGCCATCAGTGATAAGGGGCCCTCCTCCTACGAGCAGTACTTC,CAISDKGPSSYEQYF,.,TRBJ2-7,TRBV10-3,.
TGTGCCAGCAGTTATTCCGGACTTACTGGCTACACCTTC,CASSYSGLTGYTF,.,TRBJ1-2,TRBV6-2/TRBV6-3,.
TGTGCCAGCAGCCATGGTAGCAGCTCCTACGAGCAGTACTTC,CASSHGSSSYEQYF,.,TRBJ2-7,TRBV3-1/TRBV3-2,.
TGTGCCATCCGGGGTTCCGGGGCCAGATACGAGCAGTACTTC,CAIRGSGARYEQYF,.,TRBJ2-7,TRBV7-9,.
TGTGCCAGCAGCTTGGAAAAGACGGACAGGGGGCGAGGGACTGAAGCTTTCTTT,CASSLEKTDRGRGTEAFF,TRBD1,TRBJ1-1,TRBV13,.
TGTGCCAGCCGCCTCTTTCCCCCGGGTGCCAACACAGATACGCAGTATTTT,CASRLFPPGANTDTQYF,.,TRBJ2-3,TRBV6-2/TRBV6-3,.
TGTGCCAGCAGCCAAAAAAGGGGGAGGCAGGAGACCTCCTACGAGCAGTACTTC,CASSQKRGRQETSYEQYF,.,TRBJ2-7,TRBV3-1/TRBV3-2,once
TGTGCCAGCAGTGACTTTGGGGTGAACACTGAAGCTTTCTTT,CASSDFGVNTEAFF,.,TRBJ1-1,TRBV2,.
TGTGCCAGCAGCCCAGGGGCCCTCTACGAGCAGTACTTC,CASSPGALYEQYF,.,TRBJ2-7,TRBV6-2/TRBV6-3,.
TGTGCCAGCTCACCGAGGACAAACCGGAATAGTCAGCCCCAGCATTTT,CASSPRTNRNSQPQHF,.,TRBJ1-5,TRBV18,.
TGCAGCGTCGCTAGCGGGAGTTACGAGCAGTACTTC,CSVASGSYEQYF,TRBD2,TRBJ2-7,TRBV29-1,few
TGTGCCAGCAGCTTGGGGCCACTAGCGGGAGGTACGGATACGCAGTATTTT,CASSLGPLAGGTDTQYF,TRBD2,TRBJ2-3,TRBV7-2,once
TGCGCCAGCAGCCAAGAATCCACAGGGGACATATTCTACGAGCAGTACTTC,CASSQESTGDIFYEQYF,TRBD1,TRBJ2-7,TRBV4-1,.
TGTGCCAGCAGCTCGGGGTACGGCTACACCTTC,CASSSGYGYTF,.,TRBJ1-2,TRBV11-2,.
TGTGCCAGCTCACCACGCCCGAGGGATCAGCCCCAGCATTTT,CASSPRPRDQPQHF,.,TRBJ1-5,TRBV18,few
TGTGCCAGCAGTACGACATCCAGCTCCTATAATTCACCCCTCCACTTT,CASSTTSSSYNSPLHF,.,TRBJ1-6,TRBV28,.
TGTGCCAGCAGCTTAGCGGGGAGCTCCTACGAGCAGTACTTC,CASSLAGSSYEQYF,TRBD2,TRBJ2-7,TRBV5-8,once
TGTGCCAGCAGTTACTCTGCGCCTGAGTGGGACAGGGGGCTATACTTC,CASSYSAPEWDRGLYF,TRBD1,TRBJ2-7,TRBV6-5,.
TGTGCCAGCTCACCACTGTCGACAGGGGATAATTCACCCCTCCACTTT,CASSPLSTGDNSPLHF,TRBD1,TRBJ1-6,TRBV18,.
TGCAGTGCAAGTCTAGCGGGAAGGGACAATGAGCAGTTCTTC,CSASLAGRDNEQFF,TRBD2,TRBJ2-1,TRBV20-1,.
TGCGCCAGCAGCTCGCGGGTGGTGGGCAATGAGCAGTTCTTC,CASSSRVVGNEQFF,.,TRBJ2-1,TRBV4-3,.
TGTGCCAGCAGTTCGGGACTAGGAATACAAGAGACCCAGTACTTC,CASSSGLGIQETQYF,TRBD2,TRBJ2-5,TRBV28,.